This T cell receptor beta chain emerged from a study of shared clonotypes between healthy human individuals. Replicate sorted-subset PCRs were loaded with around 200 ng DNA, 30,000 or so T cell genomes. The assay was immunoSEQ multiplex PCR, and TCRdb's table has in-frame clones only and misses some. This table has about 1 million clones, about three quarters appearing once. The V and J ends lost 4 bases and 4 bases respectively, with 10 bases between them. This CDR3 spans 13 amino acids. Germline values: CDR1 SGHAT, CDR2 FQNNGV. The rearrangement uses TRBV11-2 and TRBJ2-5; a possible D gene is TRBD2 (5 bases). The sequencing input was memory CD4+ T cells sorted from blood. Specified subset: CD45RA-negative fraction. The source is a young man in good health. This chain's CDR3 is CASSSGNRETQYF. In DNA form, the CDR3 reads TGTGCCAGCAGCTCCGGGAACAGAGAGACCCAGTACTTC.